A single sample is the source of the 30 T cell receptor beta chains below, sequenced in a study of shared clonotypes between healthy human individuals. This table comes from immunoSEQ multiplex PCR, and its TCRdb copy is limited to in-frame clones, with some not included. Here the sample spans about 1.5 million clones, 95% to 99% being singletons. Sample: naive CD4+ T cells sorted from blood. Described subset: CD45RA+ positively selected. These receptor sequences come from a man aged 25 to 40 in good health.

In its sample, this clone was seen a few times. The V and J genes are TRBV4-2 and TRBJ2-3; 9 bases are a match to TRBD1. The CDR3 extends over 15 amino acids. V shed 1 base, J shed 1 base, and the junction held 0 bases outside the gene matches. Looked up from germline, CDR1 is LGHNA and CDR2 is YNFKEQ. The CDR3 DNA is TGTGCCAGCAGCCAAGGACAGGGGGGCACAGATACGCAGTATTTT. Amino acid sequence: CASSQGQGGTDTQYF.

The genes are TRBV21-1 and TRBJ2-3; the table gives TRBD2 as D, unverified against the DNA. TRBV21-1 is noted as a pseudogene. The CDR3 totals 13 residues. The DNA for the CDR3 is TGTGCCAGCAGCAATCTCATGCCTAATACGCAGTATTTT. Its translation is CASSNLMPNTQYF.

This sequence joins TRBV7-2 and TRBJ1-1, with D hard to call. The CDR3 length is 13 residues. Per the germline V gene, CDR1 is SGHTA and CDR2 is FQGNSA. Trimming removed 6 bases at V and 11 bases at J, with 19 bases between. The CDR3, as DNA: TGTGCCAGCAGTCTCTCGCCAAGGGCTAGGGCTTTCTTT. Translation: CASSLSPRARAFF.

The genes are TRBV28 and TRBJ2-5; the D gene is possibly TRBD2 (7 bases). Germline V CDR1 and CDR2: MDHEN, SYDVKM. CDR3 size: 15 residues. V lost 5 bases, J lost 5 bases, and 18 bases lay in between. In DNA, the CDR3 is TGTGCCAGCAGTCCGGGATCGGGGGGCTGGGAGACCCAGTACTTC. Its protein product is CASSPGSGGWETQYF.

The rearrangement uses TRBV2 and TRBJ1-4; tentatively, D is TRBD1 (5 bases). In germline, CDR1 is SNHLY, CDR2 FYNNEI. With 8 bases removed from V and 10 bases from J, the gap between germline ends came to 17 bases. The CDR3 loop spans 13 amino acids. The CDR3 is CASRVRGSGKLFF. DNA of the CDR3: TGTGCCAGCCGGGTCCGGGGGAGCGGAAAACTGTTTTTT. Based on the CDR3 plus reference TRBV2 and TRBJ1-4, the full variable domain is EPEVTQTPSHQVTQMGQEVILRCVPISNHLYFYWYRQILGQKVEFLVSFYNNEISEKSEIFDDQFSVERPDGSNFTLKIRSTKLEDSAMYFCASRVRGSGKLFFGSGTQLSVL.

The rearrangement uses TRBV5-1 and TRBJ1-1; D unclear. This CDR3 is built from 15 residues. Trimming pared 1 base from V and 0 bases from J, leaving 10 bases between. Per the germline V gene, CDR1 is SGHRS and CDR2 is YFSETQ. CDR3 protein: CASSLSTAVNTEAFF. The CDR3 DNA sequence: TGCGCCAGCAGCTTGTCGACGGCCGTGAACACTGAAGCTTTCTTT.

This chain joins TRBV10-1 and TRBJ2-3, with a tentative D call TRBD1 (6 bases). The CDR3 extends over 17 amino acids. Germline V gene data show CDR1 as WNHNN and CDR2 as SYGVQD (reference sequence). V was clipped by 1 base and J by 2 bases, with 16 bases between them. The CDR3 protein is CASSEFAGAANTDTQYF. CDR3 sequence (DNA): TGCGCCAGCAGTGAGTTCGCAGGGGCAGCCAACACAGATACGCAGTATTTT.

This chain connects TRBV7-9 to TRBJ1-4; the D is unclear. Trimming cost V 1 base and J 2 bases, with 5 bases left between them. Germline assignment: CDR1 SEHNR and CDR2 FQNEAQ (reference sequence). The CDR3 covers 14 residues. Here the CDR3 DNA reads TGTGCCAGCAGCTTAGGCCTCACTAATGAAAAACTGTTTTTT. This gives the protein CASSLGLTNEKLFF.

To note about this clone: The sample contains more than one DNA sequence encoding this CDR3. The chain couples TRBV5-1 to TRBJ2-7; the D gene is possibly TRBD2 (6 bases). V lost 4 bases and J 2 bases, leaving 13 bases between the germline ends. Germline V gene lookup returns CDR1 SGHRS and CDR2 YFSETQ. The length of the CDR3 is 14 residues. CDR3 coding DNA: TGCGCCAGCAGCCCGAGGGACTCTACCTACGAGCAGTACTTC. Protein sequence: CASSPRDSTYEQYF. Filled out from reference TRBV5-1 and TRBJ2-7, the complete variable domain reads KAGVTQTPRYLIKTRGQQVTLSCSPISGHRSVSWYQQTPGQGLQFLFEYFSETQRNKGNFPGRFSGRQFSNSRSEMNVSTLELGDSALYLCASSPRDSTYEQYFGPGTRLTVT.

The chain couples TRBV28 to TRBJ1-5; TRBD1 aligns across 8 bases. The CDR3 has 15 amino acids. V shed 7 bases, J shed 5 bases, and the junction held 10 bases outside the gene matches. Germline assignment: CDR1 MDHEN and CDR2 SYDVKM. CDR3: CASTPDRGGYQPQHF. CDR3 in DNA: TGTGCCAGCACACCCGACAGGGGAGGGTATCAGCCCCAGCATTTT.

The CDR3 DNA sequence: TGTGCCAGCACTAGGTCGGGAGGGCTTAATGAGCAGTTCTTC. The encoded protein is CASTRSGGLNEQFF. The chain couples TRBV2 to TRBJ2-1; TRBD2 matches 8 bases. The ends lost 7 bases at V and 7 bases at J; junction bases unmatched: 9. Germline V gives CDR1 SNHLY, CDR2 FYNNEI. The CDR3 length is 14 residues.

This chain links TRBV28 with TRBJ1-3; D gene unclear. The V gene lost 1 base and the J gene lost 4 bases, with 11 bases spanning the gap. The CDR3 length is 15 residues. Germline CDR1 is MDHEN and CDR2 is SYDVKM. CDR3 in amino acids: CASSLSGLIGNTIYF. CDR3 bases: TGTGCCAGCAGTTTATCCGGCCTTATAGGAAACACCATATATTTT.

This sequence joins TRBV28 and TRBJ1-5; D is undetermined. The CDR3 has 14 residues. Germline V gene lookup returns CDR1 MDHEN and CDR2 SYDVKM. Trimming took off 3 bases at V and 4 bases at J, with 10 bases between the two ends. CDR3 nucleotides: TGTGCCAGCAGTTTCGGCGGTCTGAATCAGCCCCAGCATTTT. Amino acid sequence: CASSFGGLNQPQHF.

This rearrangement joins TRBV5-1 to TRBJ1-2; D might be TRBD1 (6 bases). The CDR3 is made up of 15 amino acids. Germline V CDR1 and CDR2: SGHRS, YFSETQ. The V and J ends lost 4 bases and 0 bases respectively, with 13 bases between them. For the CDR3, the DNA is TGCGCCAGCAGCACCCGACAGGAAGCTAACTATGGCTACACCTTC. Protein sequence: CASSTRQEANYGYTF.

The chain carries TRBV5-1 and TRBJ2-1; no clear D. This CDR3 region has 16 residues. Trimming took off 0 bases at V and 1 base at J, with 11 bases between the two ends. Germline CDR1 and CDR2: SGHRS and YFSETQ. The CDR3 protein is CASSLALAPSYNEQFF. In DNA, the CDR3 is TGCGCCAGCAGCTTGGCTTTGGCGCCTTCCTACAATGAGCAGTTCTTC.

The chain is built from TRBV5-1 and TRBJ1-2; D is unclear. Trimming took off 6 bases at V and 5 bases at J, with 14 bases between the two ends. The CDR3 loop spans 13 amino acids. Germline V gives CDR1 SGHRS, CDR2 YFSETQ. CDR3 bases: TGCGCCAGCACCACAAGCGGCACATATGGCTACACCTTC. This codes for CASTTSGTYGYTF.

This chain uses TRBV6-5 with TRBJ2-5; the D is unclear. V shed 6 bases and J shed 10 bases, with 21 bases lying between them. Germline lookup yields CDR1 MNHEY and CDR2 SVGAGI. The CDR3 consists of 14 residues. The CDR3 DNA is TGTGCCAGCAGCCCCGATGCCCCCCCGATGAGCCAGTACTTC. As protein: CASSPDAPPMSQYF.

The V call is TRBV14, the J call TRBJ2-2; no definite D call. The CDR3 spans 14 residues. V lost 3 bases to trimming and J lost 7 bases, with 12 bases between them. Germline-derived CDR1 and CDR2 are SGHDN and FVKESK. This CDR3 reads CASSHATSHGELFF. The CDR3, as DNA: TGTGCCAGCAGCCATGCTACCTCCCACGGGGAGCTGTTTTTT. Complete variable domain (other parts from reference TRBV14 and TRBJ2-2): EAGVTQFPSHSVIEKGQTVTLRCDPISGHDNLYWYRRVMGKEIKFLLHFVKESKQDESGMPNNRFLAERTGGTYSTLKVQPAELEDSGVYFCASSHATSHGELFFGEGSRLTVL.

The gene calls are TRBV2 and TRBJ2-7; D is possibly TRBD1 (5 bases). CDR3 size: 14 residues. With 3 bases removed from V and 5 bases from J, the gap between germline ends came to 14 bases. Germline lookup yields CDR1 SNHLY and CDR2 FYNNEI. For the CDR3, the DNA is TGTGCCAGCAGTGAGCAAGGGGCAGGACACGAGCAGTACTTC. Encoded protein: CASSEQGAGHEQYF.

The V and J genes are TRBV5-1 and TRBJ2-2; possibly TRBD1 for D (5 bases). CDR1 is SGHRS and CDR2 is YFSETQ in the germline V gene. The CDR3 is made up of 15 amino acids. V gave up 5 bases and J gave up 0 bases, with 11 bases separating them. CDR3 nucleotide sequence: TGCGCCAGCAGACGCGACAGATCGAACACCGGGGAGCTGTTTTTT. Its protein is CASRRDRSNTGELFF.

This clone was counted once. The chain uses TRBV5-1 and TRBJ2-5; D call uncertain. V was pared by 1 base and J by 2 bases, with 9 bases between. Germline V lookup: CDR1 SGHRS, CDR2 YFSETQ. This CDR3 is built from 14 residues. The DNA of the CDR3 is TGCGCCAGCAGCTTGCGGCCCCTACAAGAGACCCAGTACTTC. This encodes CASSLRPLQETQYF. Drawing the rest from reference TRBV5-1 and TRBJ2-5, the complete variable domain is KAGVTQTPRYLIKTRGQQVTLSCSPISGHRSVSWYQQTPGQGLQFLFEYFSETQRNKGNFPGRFSGRQFSNSRSEMNVSTLELGDSALYLCASSLRPLQETQYFGPGTRLLVL.

J is TRBJ2-3 and V is TRBV7-3; no clear D. The V gene lost 1 base and the J gene lost 2 bases, with 10 bases spanning the gap. The germline V gene has CDR1 SGHTA and CDR2 FQGTGA. The CDR3 spans 15 residues. The CDR3 DNA reads TGTGCCAGCAGCTTAAGTCTGCTCTCCACAGATACGCAGTATTTT. Translated: CASSLSLLSTDTQYF.

The chain combines TRBV30 with TRBJ2-2; D is perhaps TRBD1 or TRBD2 (5 bases each). Trimming took 4 bases from V and 6 from J, leaving 18 bases between them. Germline V CDR1 and CDR2: GTSNPN, SVGIG (reference sequence). The CDR3 contains 15 residues. The CDR3 is CAWNSRDRLSGELFF. The CDR3 nucleotides are TGTGCCTGGAACAGCCGGGACCGATTATCCGGGGAGCTGTTTTTT.

The chain carries TRBV7-3 and TRBJ2-5; D unclear. The CDR3 spans 13 residues. The germline CDR1 and CDR2 sequences are SGHTA and FQGTGA. The germline V and J ends were trimmed by 5 bases and 7 bases, with 14 bases remaining between them. The CDR3 coding sequence is TGTGCCAGCAGCCCTGAGGTCGGTGCGACCCAGTACTTC. Amino acids: CASSPEVGATQYF.

The V and J genes are TRBV7-2 and TRBJ1-2; maybe TRBD1 (6 bases). V was shortened by 3 bases and J by 2 bases, with 10 bases between the two germline ends. The CDR3 is made up of 14 amino acids. The germline gives CDR1 SGHTA, CDR2 FQGNSA. The CDR3 region has the DNA TGTGCCAGCAGCTTGGGACAATCGAACTATGGCTACACCTTC. Its protein product is CASSLGQSNYGYTF.

A note on this clone: Different DNA sequences within this sample yield the same CDR3. The chain links TRBV27 to TRBJ2-3, with D uncertain. V was cut by 6 bases and J by 6 bases, with 13 bases left in between. Per the germline V gene, CDR1 is MNHEY and CDR2 is SMNVEV (reference sequence). There are 13 residues in the CDR3. The CDR3 DNA follows: TGTGCCAGCAGCCCTAGGGCCTTGGATACGCAGTATTTT. Protein product: CASSPRALDTQYF.

The chain joins TRBV7-8 to TRBJ2-7; TRBD2 agrees at 10 bases. The length of the CDR3 is 15 residues. V lost 5 bases to trimming and J lost 0 bases; unmatched junction nucleotides: 4. CDR1 SGHVS and CDR2 FQNEAQ come from the germline V gene. CDR3 sequence reads: CASSRASGSSYEQYF. In DNA form, the CDR3 reads TGTGCCAGCAGCCGAGCTAGCGGGAGCTCCTACGAGCAGTACTTC.

The J gene is TRBJ2-3, the V gene TRBV4-2; D could derive from TRBD1 or TRBD2 (5 bases each). Trimming shortened V by 2 bases and J by 2 bases, and 11 bases separated the two germline ends. Germline V gives CDR1 LGHNA, CDR2 YNFKEQ. The CDR3 is 15 residues long. The CDR3 sequence: CASSQPGTTTDTQYF. The CDR3 DNA is TGTGCCAGCAGCCAACCCGGGACCACCACAGATACGCAGTATTTT.

CDR3 in DNA: TGTGCCTGGAGTGTGAAGGGACAGGGTCAGCCCCAGCATTTT. It yields the protein CAWSVKGQGQPQHF. V and J are TRBV30 and TRBJ1-5, with 9 bases fitting TRBD1. Per the germline V gene, CDR1 is GTSNPN and CDR2 is SVGIG (reference sequence). This CDR3 comprises 14 residues. V lost 0 bases and J lost 6; bases outside the gene matches: 3.

The genes are TRBV11-1 and TRBJ2-1; weak D call: TRBD2 (6 bases). V was pared by 4 bases and J by 8 bases, with 15 bases between. Germline CDR1 is SGHAT and CDR2 is FQDESV (reference sequence). The CDR3 length is 14 residues. The CDR3, as DNA: TGTGCCAGCAGCTCCGGGACTGGTTCGGATGAGCAGTTCTTC. Protein product: CASSSGTGSDEQFF.